The 16 T cell receptor beta chains below were found in one sample sequenced in a study of shared clonotypes between healthy human individuals. Only in-frame clones appear in the TCRdb table, and some are missing; sequencing was by immunoSEQ multiplex PCR. Altogether roughly 1,500,000 clones are present, 98% being singletons, with the ten largest covering about 0.45%. Input material: naive CD4+ T cells sorted from blood. Specified subset: CD45RA+ positively selected. The receptors stem from a man aged 25 to 45 in good health.

The rearrangement joins TRBV28 to TRBJ2-7; tentatively, D is TRBD1 (5 bases). CDR3 length: 16 residues. Deletions cut 3 bases from V and 2 bases from J, with 17 bases between. CDR1 and CDR2 from the germline V gene are MDHEN and SYDVKM. The CDR3 DNA is TGTGCCAGCAGTTTTTTTTTGGCAGGGCTCCCCTACGAGCAGTACTTC. It encodes CASSFFLAGLPYEQYF. Combining the CDR3 with reference TRBV28 and TRBJ2-7 gives the whole variable domain DVKVTQSSRYLVKRTGEKVFLECVQDMDHENMFWYRQDPGLGLRLIYFSYDVKMKEKGDIPEGYSVSREKKERFSLILESASTNQTSMYLCASSFFLAGLPYEQYFGPGTRLTVT.

The genes are TRBV19 and TRBJ2-7; possibly TRBD1 for D (8 bases). There are 12 residues in the CDR3. Trimming took 4 bases from V and 13 from J, leaving 17 bases between them. Germline CDR1 LNHDA, CDR2 SQIVND (reference sequence). CDR3 region: CASSNRGGPSYF. Written as DNA, the CDR3 is TGTGCCAGTAGTAACAGGGGGGGACCCTCATACTTC.

The chain recombines TRBV2 with TRBJ2-4; no clear D gene. Germline V lookup: CDR1 SNHLY, CDR2 FYNNEI. The CDR3 spans 12 residues. V dropped 4 bases and J dropped 5 bases, with 6 bases sitting between them. The CDR3 nucleotides are TGTGCCAGCAGTGTAAGGGAAAACATTCAGTACTTC. Protein sequence: CASSVRENIQYF.

Comment on this clone: One junction end disagrees with the germline gene, perhaps due to a read error. The chain couples TRBV4-1 to TRBJ2-7; D tentatively reads TRBD1 or TRBD2 (7 bases each). There are 16 residues in the CDR3. From germline, CDR1 is MGHRA and CDR2 YSYEKL. The CDR3 nucleotides are TGCGCCAGCAGACAAGTGGTTACAGGGGAGGGGTACGAGCAGTACTTC. The encoded protein is CASRQVVTGEGYEQYF.

The gene calls are TRBV9 and TRBJ2-5, with 9 bases that match TRBD2. The CDR3 covers 16 residues. V lost 2 bases, J lost 3 bases, and 8 bases stayed unmatched. Germline values: CDR1 SGDLS, CDR2 YYNGEE. The CDR3, as DNA: TGTGCCAGCAGCGTTTTAGCGGGAGTGGGGGAAGAGACCCAGTACTTC. Translated: CASSVLAGVGEETQYF.

For the CDR3, the DNA is TGTGCCAGTAGTCATGTACTAGCCACCGGGGAGCTGTTTTTT. Translated: CASSHVLATGELFF. The chain uses TRBV19 and TRBJ2-2; D is perhaps TRBD2 (6 bases). Germline loops: CDR1 LNHDA, CDR2 SQIVND (reference sequence). V was cut by 5 bases and J by 4 bases, with 11 bases left in between. CDR3 length: 14 amino acids.

This chain uses TRBV7-6 with TRBJ2-7, with D tentatively TRBD2 (6 bases). CDR3 length: 17 amino acids. Trimming stripped 1 base from V and 7 bases from J, with 23 bases between. The germline V gene encodes CDR1 SGHVS and CDR2 FNYEAQ. In DNA form, the CDR3 reads TGTGCCAGCAGCTTAGGGGGGTATAGCGGAGGCTTCGAAGAGCAGTACTTC. The encoded protein is CASSLGGYSGGFEEQYF. Together with reference TRBV7-6 and TRBJ2-7, the CDR3 gives the full variable domain: GAGVSQSPRYKVTKRGQDVALRCDPISGHVSLYWYRQALGQGPEFLTYFNYEAQQDKSGLPNDRFSAERPEGSISTLTIQRTEQRDSAMYRCASSLGGYSGGFEEQYFGPGTRLTVT.

The chain combines TRBV6-1 with TRBJ1-1, with D tentatively TRBD1 (5 bases). V lost 6 bases and J 0 bases, leaving 11 bases between the germline ends. CDR1 MNHNS and CDR2 SASEGT come from the germline V gene. This CDR3 comprises 14 residues. The CDR3 sequence is CASRADTMNTEAFF. The DNA of the CDR3 is TGTGCCAGCAGGGCGGACACAATGAACACTGAAGCTTTCTTT.

CDR3 amino acids: CASSLSGVTSDYEQYF. DNA for the CDR3: TGTGCCAGCAGCCTCTCCGGTGTGACTAGCGACTACGAGCAGTACTTC. The chain employs TRBV14 and TRBJ2-7; TRBD2 agrees at 8 bases. There are 16 residues in the CDR3. The germline V gene encodes CDR1 SGHDN and CDR2 FVKESK. The V and J ends lost 4 bases and 3 bases, in that order; junction bases with no gene match: 11.

The chain carries TRBV5-1 and TRBJ1-2; weak D call: TRBD1 (6 bases). Germline CDR1 is SGHRS and CDR2 is YFSETQ. This CDR3 comprises 14 residues. V was cut by 6 bases and J by 0 bases, with 12 bases left in between. The CDR3 DNA reads TGCGCCAGCAACACAGGGCTGTCTAACTATGGCTACACCTTC. Translating gives CASNTGLSNYGYTF.

This clone was observed a single time. This rearrangement joins TRBV9 to TRBJ2-7; a weak D match, TRBD2 (5 bases). The CDR3 runs 15 residues. The V gene lost 0 bases and the J gene lost 4 bases, with 14 bases spanning the gap. The germline V gene encodes CDR1 SGDLS and CDR2 YYNGEE. The CDR3 DNA reads as TGTGCCAGCAGCGTAGATTCCCACGGAGGATACGAGCAGTACTTC. Its protein is CASSVDSHGGYEQYF. The full variable domain, completed using reference TRBV9 and TRBJ2-7, is DSGVTQTPKHLITATGQRVTLRCSPRSGDLSVYWYQQSLDQGLQFLIQYYNGEERAKGNILERFSAQQFPDLHSELNLSSLELGDSALYFCASSVDSHGGYEQYFGPGTRLTVT.

The rearrangement joins TRBV7-6 to TRBJ2-2; 8 nucleotides align to TRBD2. V shed 4 bases and J 5 bases; nucleotides not matched to a gene: 12. This CDR3 contains 17 residues. The germline CDR1 and CDR2 sequences are SGHVS and FNYEAQ. CDR3 DNA sequence: TGTGCCAGCAGCTCTCAAACCCCCAGCGGGAGAACCGGGGAGCTGTTTTTT. Protein product: CASSSQTPSGRTGELFF.

This clone occurred once. The CDR3: CASSFGTNHEAFF. CDR3 bases: TGTGCCAGCAGCTTCGGAACAAACCATGAAGCTTTCTTT. V is TRBV5-6 and J is TRBJ1-1; D unresolved. The CDR3 length is 13 residues. Germline values: CDR1 SGHDT, CDR2 YYEEEE. Trimming stripped 2 bases from V and 7 bases from J, with 12 bases between. Full variable domain (remainder filled in from reference TRBV5-6 and TRBJ1-1): DAGVTQSPTHLIKTRGQQVTLRCSPKSGHDTVSWYQQALGQGPQFIFQYYEEEERQRGNFPDRFSGHQFPNYSSELNVNALLLGDSALYLCASSFGTNHEAFFGQGTRLTVV.

The chain employs TRBV5-4 and TRBJ1-2, with a possible D match to TRBD1 (6 bases). Between the trimmed V and J ends, which lost 4 bases and 7 bases, there was a span of 17 bases. Germline CDR1 reads SGHNT; CDR2 reads YYREEE (reference sequence). The CDR3 is 14 residues long. CDR3 sequence: CASSPKTGSSGYTF. DNA of the CDR3: TGTGCCAGCAGCCCGAAAACAGGGTCGAGTGGCTACACCTTC.

This rearrangement joins TRBV5-1 to TRBJ2-7; 7 bases fit TRBD2. CDR1 and CDR2 (germline): SGHRS, YFSETQ. Losses at the gene ends were 5 bases for V and 2 bases for J; bases not matched to a gene: 7. CDR3 size: 14 residues. The CDR3 DNA follows: TGCGCCAGCAGGTTGATAGCGGGCGCCTACGAGCAGTACTTC. Encoded protein: CASRLIAGAYEQYF. Looking up the rest from reference TRBV5-1 and TRBJ2-7 gives the full variable domain: KAGVTQTPRYLIKTRGQQVTLSCSPISGHRSVSWYQQTPGQGLQFLFEYFSETQRNKGNFPGRFSGRQFSNSRSEMNVSTLELGDSALYLCASRLIAGAYEQYFGPGTRLTVT.

DNA for the CDR3: TGTGCCAGCAGCCGCTGGTCCAGACGTGGCACAGATACGCAGTATTTT. It is translated as CASSRWSRRGTDTQYF. This rearrangement joins TRBV7-3 to TRBJ2-3; no reliable D call. V gave up 5 bases and J gave up 1 base, with 16 bases separating them. The CDR3 is made up of 16 amino acids. Germline V gives CDR1 SGHTA, CDR2 FQGTGA.